The subject of this entry is one TCR beta chain. Its matching antigen is unknown. CDR3 length: 15 amino acids. V shed 3 bases, J shed 2 bases, and the junction held 5 bases outside the gene matches. The germline V gene encodes CDR1 SGHTA and CDR2 FQGNSA. This was a deep-level run. The table came from immunoSEQ multiplex PCR; TCRdb's copy has only in-frame clones and leaves some out. The table records about 530,000 clones, 95% to 97% of them present only once. The entry originates in a study of shared clonotypes between healthy human individuals. Study-level information: Donor ages ranged 18 to 49 years: a couple of women, a few men.

Study outcomes and limitations: Among non-shared clonotypes, generation probabilities were lower than among those shared by all four donors.

The TCR was taken from a woman in her 30s in good health. The chain couples TRBV7-2 to TRBJ2-7; TRBD2 agrees at 9 bases. The specimen sequenced was naive CD4+ T cells sorted from blood. Subset denoted: CD45RA+ positively selected. This chain's CDR3 is CASSLASGVTYEQYF. For the CDR3, the DNA is TGTGCCAGCAGCTTGGCTAGCGGGGTTACCTACGAGCAGTACTTC.